Reported below is one T cell receptor (beta chain). This entry comes from a study of cytomegalovirus exposure and HLA in healthy donors. The CDR3 loop spans 14 amino acids. Germline V lookup: CDR1 SGHNT, CDR2 YENEEA. Trimming removed 2 bases from V and 7 bases from J, with 11 bases in between. Data came from immunoSEQ multiplex PCR; TCRdb stores just in-frame clones and leaves some out. In the table there are approximately 82,000 clones, 85% to 95% of which are singletons. Sequencing used PBMCs. The rearrangement joins TRBV11-3 to TRBJ2-2, with a tentative D call TRBD1 (6 bases). The receptor's source is a woman aged 18-30 years in good health and CMV-seronegative. The CDR3 here is CASSLKGVVGELFF. The CDR3 bases are TGTGCCAGCAGCTTAAAGGGGGTGGTCGGGGAGCTGTTTTTT.